The 15 T cell receptor beta chains reported below all come from one sample, sequenced in a study of CD8+ T cells in alopecia areata. Sequencing templates came from extracted RNA that was reverse transcribed into cDNA. This table comes from immunoSEQ multiplex PCR, and its TCRdb copy is limited to in-frame clones, with some not included. The table shows more than 140,000 clones, with 86% occurring only once. The treatment: oral pan-JAK inhibitor, 5-10 mg twice daily. The sample consisted of CD8+ T cells sorted from blood, taken at week 4, from a patient treated with tofacitinib. The source of these receptors is a human donor with alopecia areata.

This chain connects TRBV4-1 to TRBJ2-3; D is unresolved. V dropped 1 base and J dropped 0 bases, with 2 bases sitting between them. Looked up from germline, CDR1 is MGHRA and CDR2 is YSYEKL. This CDR3 is 13 amino acids long. Here the CDR3 reads CASSQASTDTQYF. The CDR3 DNA is TGCGCCAGCAGCCAAGCTAGCACAGATACGCAGTATTTT.

This chain uses TRBV2 with TRBJ2-7, with D perhaps matching TRBD2 (5 bases). Trimming took off 5 bases at V and 2 bases at J, with 16 bases between the two ends. Germline V gives CDR1 SNHLY, CDR2 FYNNEI. The CDR3 covers 15 residues. The CDR3 reads CASSSGARPTYEQYF. The CDR3 nucleotides are TGTGCCAGCAGTAGCGGAGCGCGACCTACCTACGAGCAGTACTTC. The variable domain in full, completed from reference TRBV2 and TRBJ2-7, reads EPEVTQTPSHQVTQMGQEVILRCVPISNHLYFYWYRQILGQKVEFLVSFYNNEISEKSEIFDDQFSVERPDGSNFTLKIRSTKLEDSAMYFCASSSGARPTYEQYFGPGTRLTVT.

This clone has a single count. CDR3 DNA: TGTGCCAGTAGTATTTACCAGCGGGAGGCCAAGTCGGATACGCAGTATTTT. Protein sequence: CASSIYQREAKSDTQYF. V is TRBV19 and J is TRBJ2-3; 9 bases fit TRBD2. From germline, CDR1 is LNHDA and CDR2 SQIVND (reference sequence). The CDR3 loop spans 17 amino acids. The V segment lost 3 bases and the J segment 6 bases; nucleotides outside the gene matches: 13. The full variable domain, its missing parts supplied by reference TRBV19 and TRBJ2-3, is DGGITQSPKYLFRKEGQNVTLSCEQNLNHDAMYWYRQDPGQGLRLIYYSQIVNDFQKGDIAEGYSVSREKKESFPLTVTSAQKNPTAFYLCASSIYQREAKSDTQYFGPGTRLTVL.

The gene calls are TRBV4-1 and TRBJ2-1; no definite D call. The CDR3 runs to 13 residues. CDR1 is MGHRA, CDR2 YSYEKL, per germline. Between the trimmed V and J ends, which lost 1 base and 7 bases, there was a span of 8 bases. Written as DNA, the CDR3 is TGCGCCAGCAGCCAAGTTAGAACGAATGAGCAGTTCTTC. This codes for CASSQVRTNEQFF.

Comment on this clone: Distinct nucleotide sequences in the sample also encode this CDR3. The chain carries TRBV5-1 and TRBJ2-3; D is unclear. Germline-derived CDR1 and CDR2 are SGHRS and YFSETQ. There are 12 residues in the CDR3. Trimming took 4 bases from V and 2 from J, leaving 5 bases between them. CDR3 protein: CASSLDTDTQYF. CDR3 in DNA: TGCGCCAGCAGCCTAGACACAGATACGCAGTATTTT. Combining the CDR3 with reference TRBV5-1 and TRBJ2-3 gives the whole variable domain KAGVTQTPRYLIKTRGQQVTLSCSPISGHRSVSWYQQTPGQGLQFLFEYFSETQRNKGNFPGRFSGRQFSNSRSEMNVSTLELGDSALYLCASSLDTDTQYFGPGTRLTVL.

Worth noting for this clone: Additional DNA sequences in this sample encode the identical CDR3. The J gene is TRBJ2-7, the V gene TRBV27, with TRBD1 matching 11 bases. V dropped 2 bases and J dropped 0; count of bases not matched to a gene: 0. This CDR3 has 15 residues. Germline loops: CDR1 MNHEY, CDR2 SMNVEV (reference sequence). The CDR3 region is CASSLGTGGSYEQYF. DNA for the CDR3: TGTGCCAGCAGTTTAGGGACAGGGGGCTCCTACGAGCAGTACTTC.

J is TRBJ2-6 and V is TRBV15, with unresolved D. V lost 5 bases and J lost 0, with 14 bases in between. CDR1 and CDR2 (germline): LNHNV, YYDKDF (reference sequence). The CDR3 runs 17 residues. The CDR3 reads CATSEAGRSSGANVLTF. The CDR3 bases are TGTGCCACCAGCGAGGCAGGTAGAAGCTCTGGGGCCAACGTCCTGACTTTC.

The chain employs TRBV4-1 and TRBJ1-2; D call uncertain. V was shortened by 0 bases and J by 1 base, with 9 bases between the two germline ends. Germline lookup yields CDR1 MGHRA and CDR2 YSYEKL. The CDR3 length is 15 residues. CDR3 in DNA: TGCGCCAGCAGCCAAGATGGTACAGTTAACTATGGCTACACCTTC. It is translated as CASSQDGTVNYGYTF.

The chain employs TRBV29-1 and TRBJ1-1; D is unresolved. V was cut by 1 base and J by 4 bases, with 10 bases left in between. The CDR3 contains 13 residues. Germline CDR1 reads SQVTM; CDR2 reads ANQGSEA. CDR3 sequence (DNA): TGCAGCGTTGAAGGACGGGTGGGCACTGAAGCTTTCTTT. Translated: CSVEGRVGTEAFF.

This clone was detected only a few times. V is TRBV29-1 and J is TRBJ2-1; maybe TRBD2 (6 bases). The CDR3 length is 14 residues. Germline lookup yields CDR1 SQVTM and CDR2 ANQGSEA. Between the trimmed V and J ends, which lost 1 base and 4 bases, there was a span of 11 bases. CDR3 DNA: TGCAGCGTTGAAGTTGGCGGGGATTACAATGAGCAGTTCTTC. Its translation: CSVEVGGDYNEQFF.

The rearrangement uses TRBV29-1 and TRBJ1-1, with D possibly being TRBD1 (5 bases). The CDR3 contains 13 residues. Trimming cost V 6 bases and J 5 bases, with 16 bases left between them. CDR1 and CDR2 from the germline V gene are SQVTM and ANQGSEA. The CDR3 nucleotides are TGCAGCGTCATCCATGGGGGGAGAACTGAAGCTTTCTTT. Translation: CSVIHGGRTEAFF. The whole variable domain, remainder taken from reference TRBV29-1 and TRBJ1-1, is SAVISQKPSRDICQRGTSLTIQCQVDSQVTMMFWYRQQPGQSLTLIATANQGSEATYESGFVIDKFPISRPNLTFSTLTVSNMSPEDSSIYLCSVIHGGRTEAFFGQGTRLTVV.

This sequence joins TRBV10-1 and TRBJ2-3; 7 bases agree with TRBD2. CDR3 length: 15 amino acids. The germline gives CDR1 WNHNN, CDR2 SYGVQD (reference sequence). Unmatched junction bases numbered 9, after V lost 3 bases and J lost 6 bases. The CDR3 DNA reads as TGCGCCAGCAGTGAAGGTCGCGGGGGAGCGGATACGCAGTATTTT. It encodes CASSEGRGGADTQYF.

The chain recombines TRBV30 with TRBJ1-2; weak D call: TRBD1 (5 bases). V lost 0 bases, J lost 3 bases, and 11 bases lay in between. Germline V gives CDR1 GTSNPN, CDR2 SVGIG (reference sequence). The CDR3 has 14 residues. DNA of the CDR3: TGTGCCTGGAGTGTGAATGTGGGGGACTATGGCTACACCTTC. It encodes CAWSVNVGDYGYTF.

The V and J genes are TRBV28 and TRBJ2-3; D is uncertain. The CDR3 runs 14 residues. CDR1 and CDR2 (germline): MDHEN, SYDVKM. The germline V and J ends were trimmed by 2 bases and 2 bases, with 8 bases remaining between them. The DNA for the CDR3 is TGTGCCAGCAGTTTAGTTACAGTCACAGATACGCAGTATTTT. It translates to CASSLVTVTDTQYF.

The V and J genes are TRBV27 and TRBJ2-3; 10 nucleotides match TRBD2. V dropped 5 bases and J dropped 0; count of bases not matched to a gene: 5. The CDR3 is made up of 16 amino acids. The germline gives CDR1 MNHEY, CDR2 SMNVEV (reference sequence). The CDR3 nucleotides are TGTGCCAGCAGTGCACCACTAGCGGGGAGCACAGATACGCAGTATTTT. Encoded protein: CASSAPLAGSTDTQYF.